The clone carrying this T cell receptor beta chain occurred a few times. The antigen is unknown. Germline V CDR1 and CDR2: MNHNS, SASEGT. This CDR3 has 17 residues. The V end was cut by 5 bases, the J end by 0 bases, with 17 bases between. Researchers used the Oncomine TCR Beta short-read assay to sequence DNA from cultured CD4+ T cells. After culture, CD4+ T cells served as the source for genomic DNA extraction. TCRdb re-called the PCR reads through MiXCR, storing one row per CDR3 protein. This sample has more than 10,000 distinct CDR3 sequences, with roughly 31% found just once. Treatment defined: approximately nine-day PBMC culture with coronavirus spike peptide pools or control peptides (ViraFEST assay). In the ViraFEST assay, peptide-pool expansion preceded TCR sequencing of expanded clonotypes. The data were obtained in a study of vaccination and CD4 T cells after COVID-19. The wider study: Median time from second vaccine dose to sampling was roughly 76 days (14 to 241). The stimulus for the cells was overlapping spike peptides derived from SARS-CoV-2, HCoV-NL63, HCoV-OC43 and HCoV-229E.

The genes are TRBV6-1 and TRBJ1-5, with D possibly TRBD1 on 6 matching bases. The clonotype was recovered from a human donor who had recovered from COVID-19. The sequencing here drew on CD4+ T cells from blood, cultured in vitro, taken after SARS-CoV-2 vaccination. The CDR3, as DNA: TGTGCCAGCAGTCTCCAAGGAGACAGGTTTAGCAATCAGCCCCAGCATTTT. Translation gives CASSLQGDRFSNQPQHF.